Listed here are 22 T cell receptor beta chains from one sample, sequenced in a study of CD8 T cells in ankylosing spondylitis. The antigens of these receptors remain unknown. Study-wide points: Several highly homologous variants made up a TCR beta motif that seemed to typify ankylosing spondylitis blood.

TCRdb processed the 5' RACE reads anew with MiXCR; each CDR3 protein has one entry. The profile shows approximately 400,000 distinct CDR3 sequences, roughly 27% of them singletons. Sequenced material: blood, either unsorted or a sorted T cell fraction (not recorded which). The source is a male donor with ankylosing spondylitis.

This clonotype was counted between two and nine times. The rearrangement joins TRBV2 to TRBJ1-5, with 8 nucleotides matching TRBD1. The CDR3 totals 17 residues. Germline V gives CDR1 SNHLY, CDR2 FYNNEI. V was clipped by 6 bases and J by 0 bases; unmatched bases: 10. CDR3 sequence reads: CASSRDRMVYSNQPQHF. CDR3 sequence (DNA): TGTGCCAGCAGCCGGGACAGGATGGTATATAGCAATCAGCCCCAGCATTTT.

This chain links TRBV3-1 with TRBJ2-1; no clear D. The CDR3 loop spans 12 amino acids. The V gene lost 1 base and the J gene lost 10 bases, with 8 bases spanning the gap. The V gene's germline CDR1 is LGHDT and CDR2 YNNKEL (reference sequence). CDR3 amino acids: CASSQGVLEQFF. The CDR3 bases are TGTGCCAGCAGCCAAGGGGTATTAGAGCAGTTCTTC.

The gene calls are TRBV6-2 or TRBV6-3 and TRBJ2-2; D gene unclear. Trimming cost V 2 bases and J 6 bases, with 13 bases left between them. The germline gives CDR1 MNHEY, CDR2 SVGEGT. The CDR3 sequence is 15 residues long. The CDR3 reads CASSYTTFLAGELFF. CDR3 coding DNA: TGTGCCAGCAGTTACACGACTTTCCTGGCCGGGGAGCTGTTTTTT.

This chain joins TRBV7-8 and TRBJ1-4; 9 bases are a match to TRBD1. Per the germline V gene, CDR1 is SGHVS and CDR2 is FQNEAQ. This CDR3 region has 17 residues. V lost 1 base and J lost 4; bases outside the gene matches: 7. CDR3 sequence: CASSLVGTGRGNEKLFF. The DNA for the CDR3 is TGTGCCAGCAGCTTAGTCGGGACAGGGAGGGGTAATGAAAAACTGTTTTTT.

The chain combines TRBV7-9 with TRBJ2-1; perhaps D is TRBD1 or TRBD2 (5 bases each). CDR1 and CDR2 from the germline V gene are SEHNR and FQNEAQ (reference sequence). This CDR3 region has 13 residues. V was trimmed by 5 bases and J by 6 bases, leaving 11 bases between them. CDR3 bases: TGTGCCAGCAGCACAGTGGGGACCAATGAGCAGTTCTTC. It translates to CASSTVGTNEQFF.

This clonotype was seen ten or more times. The V call is TRBV20-1, the J call TRBJ2-5; no definite D call. CDR1 and CDR2 from the germline V gene are DFQATT and SNEGSKA (reference sequence). Trimming removed 7 bases at V and 2 bases at J, with 17 bases between. There are 14 residues in the CDR3. CDR3 protein: CSGEPQRGQETQYF. The CDR3, as DNA: TGCAGTGGAGAGCCCCAGCGTGGGCAAGAGACCCAGTACTTC.

This clonotype was recorded a few times. The chain is built from TRBV6-1 and TRBJ2-1; 9 bases line up with TRBD1. The CDR3 loop spans 12 amino acids. The V and J ends lost 6 bases and 12 bases, in that order; junction bases with no gene match: 6. The germline V gene encodes CDR1 MNHNS and CDR2 SASEGT. CDR3 in DNA: TGTGCCAGCAGGGACGGACAGGGGAGGCAGTTCTTC. This gives the protein CASRDGQGRQFF.

The chain carries TRBV29-1 and TRBJ1-4; TRBD1 matches at 7 bases. J lost 4 bases, V lost 7 bases, and 3 bases had no gene match. This CDR3 region has 12 residues. Germline-derived CDR1 and CDR2 are SQVTM and ANQGSEA. CDR3 bases: TGCAGCGGACAGGGAGTTAATGAAAAACTGTTTTTT. Protein sequence: CSGQGVNEKLFF. Full variable domain (outside the CDR3, taken from reference TRBV29-1 and TRBJ1-4): SAVISQKPSRDICQRGTSLTIQCQVDSQVTMMFWYRQQPGQSLTLIATANQGSEATYESGFVIDKFPISRPNLTFSTLTVSNMSPEDSSIYLCSGQGVNEKLFFGSGTQLSVL.

This chain links TRBV3-1 with TRBJ2-1; TRBD1 is a possible D gene (6 bases). The CDR3 is 12 residues long. Germline values: CDR1 LGHDT, CDR2 YNNKEL (reference sequence). Trimming stripped 4 bases from V and 9 bases from J, with 10 bases between. CDR3 sequence (DNA): TGTGCCAGCAGCCCAGGGGTCGGTGAGCAGTTCTTC. Its translation is CASSPGVGEQFF.

This clonotype has more than one count but fewer than ten. The chain recombines TRBV29-1 with TRBJ2-1; 10 bases match TRBD2. The CDR3 covers 17 residues. Losses at the gene ends were 0 bases for V and 4 bases for J; bases not matched to a gene: 9. Germline CDR1 SQVTM, CDR2 ANQGSEA. The CDR3 bases are TGCAGCGTTGAAGATTGGGCTAGCGGGAGTTTTTACAATGAGCAGTTCTTC. This encodes CSVEDWASGSFYNEQFF.

In DNA, the CDR3 is TGCGCCAGCAGCCCGGGGGGGGGGAGGACTGAAGCTTTCTTT. Protein product: CASSPGGGRTEAFF. The chain employs TRBV5-1 and TRBJ1-1; D might be TRBD1 (5 bases). Germline V gene sequence: CDR1 SGHRS, CDR2 YFSETQ. The V and J ends lost 4 bases and 5 bases respectively, with 15 bases between them. CDR3 length: 14 amino acids.

This clonotype was found a few times. This rearrangement joins TRBV7-9 to TRBJ2-1, with D possibly being TRBD2 (5 bases). CDR1 is SEHNR, CDR2 FQNEAQ, per germline (reference sequence). V was pared by 3 bases and J by 10 bases, with 13 bases between. This CDR3 comprises 13 residues. The CDR3 reads CASSFFQRNEQFF. Written as DNA, the CDR3 is TGTGCCAGCAGCTTTTTCCAGCGGAACGAGCAGTTCTTC. The entire variable domain, with the rest obtained from reference TRBV7-9 and TRBJ2-1, is as follows: DTGVSQNPRHKITKRGQNVTFRCDPISEHNRLYWYRQTLGQGPEFLTYFQNEAQLEKSRLLSDRFSAERPKGSFSTLEIQRTEQGDSAMYLCASSFFQRNEQFFGPGTRLTVL.

The chain recombines TRBV19 with TRBJ2-5; D may be TRBD1 (5 bases). Per the germline V gene, CDR1 is LNHDA and CDR2 is SQIVND (reference sequence). This CDR3 spans 14 amino acids. Trimming removed 2 bases from V and 4 bases from J, with 11 bases in between. CDR3 in DNA: TGTGCCAGTAGTATACAGGGTGTTGCAGAGACCCAGTACTTC. Protein: CASSIQGVAETQYF.

This clonotype has just a few counts. The rearrangement links TRBV5-1 to TRBJ2-7; 9 bases align to TRBD2. The V and J ends lost 6 bases and 6 bases, in that order; junction bases with no gene match: 7. The CDR3 has 13 residues. Germline CDR1 reads SGHRS; CDR2 reads YFSETQ. The CDR3 is CASTLAGDREQYF. The DNA for the CDR3 is TGCGCCAGCACCTTAGCGGGAGATCGCGAGCAGTACTTC.

This clonotype was counted between two and nine times. This chain joins TRBV12-3 or TRBV12-4 and TRBJ1-1; unclear D gene. V lost 7 bases, J lost 1 base, and 10 bases lay in between. The CDR3 extends over 13 amino acids. The CDR3 is CASTREGNTEAFF. The CDR3 DNA reads TGTGCCAGCACTAGGGAGGGGAACACTGAAGCTTTCTTT.

Only a few counts were recorded for this clonotype. V is TRBV7-2 and J is TRBJ1-1; D gene uncertain. This CDR3 spans 14 amino acids. From germline, CDR1 is SGHTA and CDR2 FQGNSA. V lost 1 base and J lost 3, with 9 bases in between. The CDR3 region has the DNA TGTGCCAGCAGCTTAGAGAGTTTGTACACTGAAGCTTTCTTT. Translating gives CASSLESLYTEAFF.

This clonotype was counted only a few times. The genes are TRBV5-5 and TRBJ1-2; D gene ambiguous. The germline V gene has CDR1 SGHKS and CDR2 YYEKEE (reference sequence). The CDR3 is 13 residues long. V shed 0 bases and J shed 8 bases, with 11 bases lying between them. CDR3 region: CASSLGQEGGYTF. CDR3 DNA: TGTGCCAGCAGCTTGGGGCAGGAAGGGGGCTACACCTTC. Full variable domain (outside the CDR3, taken from reference TRBV5-5 and TRBJ1-2): DAGVTQSPTHLIKTRGQQVTLRCSPISGHKSVSWYQQVLGQGPQFIFQYYEKEERGRGNFPDRFSARQFPNYSSELNVNALLLGDSALYLCASSLGQEGGYTFGSGTRLTVV.

This chain uses TRBV3-1 with TRBJ2-1, with no clear D. The CDR3 runs 14 residues. Trimming took 1 base from V and 7 from J, leaving 11 bases between them. Germline V gene data show CDR1 as LGHDT and CDR2 as YNNKEL (reference sequence). Here the CDR3 DNA reads TGTGCCAGCAGCCAAGTAGTCTCCCGAAATGAGCAGTTCTTC. This translates into CASSQVVSRNEQFF.

The J gene is TRBJ2-1, the V gene TRBV5-1; tentatively, D is TRBD1 (6 bases). The V end was cut by 2 bases, the J end by 3 bases, with 12 bases between. Per the germline V gene, CDR1 is SGHRS and CDR2 is YFSETQ. The CDR3 has 15 amino acids. The CDR3, as DNA: TGCGCCAGCAGCTTAGGGGACAAGAACTACAATGAGCAGTTCTTC. Translated: CASSLGDKNYNEQFF.

This rearrangement joins TRBV5-1 to TRBJ2-1; 8 positions match TRBD2. CDR3 size: 14 residues. V lost 2 bases and J lost 12; bases outside the gene matches: 10. Germline values: CDR1 SGHRS, CDR2 YFSETQ. The CDR3 nucleotides read TGCGCCAGCAGCTTCAGGGGTAGCGGGATGGTGCAGTTCTTC. Amino acids: CASSFRGSGMVQFF.

V and J are TRBV9 and TRBJ2-5, with 8 bases that match TRBD2. The CDR3 length is 18 residues. The V segment lost 0 bases and the J segment 0 bases; nucleotides outside the gene matches: 10. Germline V gene data show CDR1 as SGDLS and CDR2 as YYNGEE. The chain's CDR3 is CASSVAVSGRAYQETQYF. Written as DNA, the CDR3 is TGTGCCAGCAGCGTAGCAGTGAGCGGGAGAGCGTACCAAGAGACCCAGTACTTC.

The chain combines TRBV10-3 with TRBJ2-7; D perhaps matches TRBD2 (5 bases). The germline V gene has CDR1 ENHRY and CDR2 SYGVKD. Between the trimmed V and J ends, which lost 5 bases and 1 base, there was a span of 18 bases. This CDR3 spans 16 amino acids. CDR3 sequence: CAISSAGGQDSYEQYF. The DNA of the CDR3 is TGTGCCATCAGTAGTGCAGGCGGGCAGGATTCCTACGAGCAGTACTTC.